This T cell receptor beta chain is from a study of cytomegalovirus exposure and HLA in healthy donors. The PCR had 60 Vbeta and 13 Jbeta primers. Here immunoSEQ multiplex PCR was the method, and the copy in TCRdb shows in-frame clones only, minus some. The table lists 60,000 to 75,000 clones, about 61% of them singletons. CDR3 length: 16 residues. Germline V lookup: CDR1 SGHRS, CDR2 YFSETQ. J lost 2 bases, V lost 0 bases, and 7 bases had no gene match. Comments on this clone: What it binds is unknown.

Study observations and caveats: Owing to their indistinguishability, certain V segments, notably TRBV6-2 and TRBV6-3, were excluded. In vitro, a few CMV-associated chains proved specific for CMV antigens. Common viral pathogens seemed, in a later analysis, to connect with several of the most significant clusters. An analysis was carried out later, and it reportedly showed fewer N-insertions in an Asian-associated ancestry cluster than the approximately 700-donor mean.

V usage is TRBV5-1 and J usage is TRBJ2-7; 8 bases are a match to TRBD2. This TCR was recovered from a woman in her fifties or sixties in good health and CMV-seronegative. The sample consisted of PBMCs. CDR3 in amino acids: CASSLDAGGLTYEQYF. The CDR3 DNA reads TGCGCCAGCAGCTTGGATGCGGGAGGCCTGACCTACGAGCAGTACTTC.